This T cell receptor (beta chain) was sequenced for a study of cytomegalovirus exposure and HLA in healthy donors. Overall study findings and caveats: Among the CMV-associated chains, a few were confirmed in vitro as specific for CMV antigens. There were around 160 TCR beta chains listed as cytomegalovirus-associated.

Healthy bone marrow donors formed the donor group. PCR amplification relied on 60 Vbeta primers (plus 13 Jbeta primers). Sequencing used immunoSEQ multiplex PCR; TCRdb keeps in-frame clones, though not all of them. The profile shows roughly 100,000 clones, approximately 77% of them singletons. This clone was recorded a few times. Its matching antigen is unknown. The sequenced material came from PBMCs. The sequence was collected from a human donor in good health.

CDR3 in amino acids: CASSPAGVDYGYTF. CDR3 DNA: TGTGCCAGTAGTCCCGCGGGGGTTGACTATGGCTACACCTTC. The chain combines TRBV19 with TRBJ1-2; TRBD1 might be the D (5 bases). Germline V lookup: CDR1 LNHDA, CDR2 SQIVND (reference sequence). V lost 5 bases and J lost 3, with 13 bases in between. The CDR3 extends over 14 amino acids.